The source of this T cell receptor (beta chain) is a study of T cell repertoires in cytomegalovirus infection (dated by TCRdb to about 2019). About the investigation overall: Peptide stimulations targeted recently identified HLA-C-restricted CMV epitopes, whose presentation resists viral immunomodulation, together with well-studied HLA-B-restricted epitopes. Donor HLA type was relevant to the analysis, because carriage of CMV infection together with the matching HLA type was indicated by public TCR beta signatures. General study outcomes and caveats: The ex vivo response was dominated by HLA-C-restricted CMV-specific TCR beta clonotypes, which also provided the single most frequent clonotype in two of eight donors. Carriers of CMV infection plus the relevant HLA type were discriminated by the cumulative frequency of public TCR beta family members in the study cohort and in an independent roughly 370-donor cohort.

This clonotype showed up just a few times. Its antigen is unknown. No much larger clone is present one base from it, and per-base qualities are unavailable. The label giving this sample's treatment or condition can be read as: in vitro stimulation with specific CMV peptide epitopes to enrich CMV-specific T cells. Sequencing was carried out with an Illumina HiSeq 1500. Clones were called with MiXCR by TCRdb after fastp trimmed the public reads at Q25, and only in-frame beta chains were retained. CDR3 protein sequences are deduplicated, and each keeps its most common genes and DNA. This sample lists fewer than 1,000,000 distinct CDR3 sequences; roughly 30% were detected once. The ten largest clones capture more than 13% of the sample. The germline V and J ends show losses of 6 bases and 4 bases respectively, and no gene match explains 9 bases of the junction. Spanning cysteine to phenylalanine, the CDR3 consists of 16 amino acids. Here the CDR3 DNA is all that survives: 48 bases in frame from base 1. Looking up the germline V gene yields CDR1 MNHEY and CDR2 SVGEGT.

The material sequenced was cultured CD8+ T cells from PBMCs, taken from culture after CMV antigen stimulation. The receptor comes from a human donor in good health (CMV status not recorded). Some clones in this sample may be carry-over from other donors' samples. The sequence joins TRBV6-2 or TRBV6-3 to TRBJ2-3, with TRBD2 matching 11 junction bases. Read as DNA, the sequence is TGTGCCAGCAGCGATAGCGGGGGGGCTGTTCCAGATACGCAGTATTTT. Its protein reads: CASSDSGGAVPDTQYF.